This TCR beta chain was captured in a study of shared T cell receptors in the human thymus. Only in-frame clones appear in the TCRdb table, and some are missing; sequencing was by immunoSEQ multiplex PCR. This repertoire shows roughly 700,000 clones, roughly 90% found once; its top ten account for 0.0085% to 0.012%. The CDR3 totals 13 residues. Germline values: CDR1 SNHLY, CDR2 FYNNEI. With V trimmed by 4 bases and J by 6 bases, 4 bases remained unmatched. This clone was observed a single time. The data were also submitted as part of a second study, on human thymus T cells. From that study: Finnish infants who were healthy and having corrective surgery for congenital heart defects made up the donors. Thymus tissue was removed during corrective cardiac surgery. Thymic and blood repertoires showed apparently biased V and J gene usage. In unrelated individuals, thymic repertoires overlapped highly, according to related research.

Sequencing used thymocytes. The clonotype comes from a boy under three years old with a congenital heart defect. The chain links TRBV2 to TRBJ1-2; 8 nucleotides align to TRBD1. CDR3 protein: CASSGRTGHGYTF. CDR3 DNA: TGTGCCAGCAGTGGGAGGACAGGGCATGGCTACACCTTC.